This T cell receptor (beta chain) originates from a study of T cell responses to AZD1222 COVID-19 vaccine. Study as a whole: Analyses pooled second doses at about 4 or about 12 weeks. Overall study findings and caveats: All repertoire sampling was performed exclusively after the peak T cell response. Nearly half of the spike-specific TCRs reportedly recognize variant regions that carry no mutations.

CDR3 length: 13 amino acids. V lost 5 bases to trimming and J lost 6 bases; unmatched junction nucleotides: 1. The germline gives CDR1 MDHEN, CDR2 SYDVKM. This clone was found a few times. Its matching antigen is unknown. Clones were read by immunoSEQ multiplex PCR, and TCRdb kept only the in-frame ones, dropping some. This repertoire shows over 120,000 clones, roughly 89% found once; its top ten account for about 5.5%. The chain uses TRBV28 and TRBJ1-6, with 7 bases matching TRBD1. This specimen was peripheral blood, taken on day 0 of AZD1222 vaccination. This clonotype originated in an adult in good health. The CDR3 DNA reads TGTGCCAGCAGTCCAGGGGGTAATTCACCCCTCCACTTT. Encoded protein: CASSPGGNSPLHF.